These 27 T cell receptor beta chains share one sample of origin, sequenced in a study of early T cells in non-severe SARS-CoV-2 infection. Each CDR3 protein gets one entry after TCRdb re-called the 5' RACE reads with MiXCR. The data contain fewer than 65,000 distinct CDR3 sequences, about 9.3% of them singletons. Sequenced input: whole blood. These receptors were taken from an adult who was a healthcare worker with PCR-confirmed SARS-CoV-2 infection or an uninfected control (not recorded which).

This clonotype was observed at least ten times. J is TRBJ2-3 and V is TRBV5-1; 10 bases fit TRBD1. The CDR3 length is 15 residues. After removal of 2 bases from V and 6 bases from J, the junction contained 6 bases not matched to a gene. The V gene's germline CDR1 is SGHRS and CDR2 YFSETQ. The CDR3 DNA reads TGCGCCAGCAGCTTACAGACAGGGGGCCTCGATACGCAGTATTTT. This encodes CASSLQTGGLDTQYF.

The chain recombines TRBV7-2 with TRBJ2-3; the D gene is possibly TRBD2 (5 bases). Trimming shortened V by 5 bases and J by 4 bases, and 13 bases separated the two germline ends. This CDR3 comprises 14 residues. Germline loops: CDR1 SGHTA, CDR2 FQGNSA. CDR3 sequence: CASSVQAVADTQYF. The CDR3 DNA follows: TGTGCCAGCAGCGTACAAGCGGTAGCAGATACGCAGTATTTT.

This clonotype was counted between two and nine times. V gene TRBV25-1 combines with J gene TRBJ2-3, with a tentative D call TRBD1 (5 bases). The CDR3 runs 14 residues. Germline CDR1 and CDR2: MGHDK and SYGVNS. With 4 bases removed from V and 4 bases from J, the gap between germline ends came to 12 bases. The CDR3 spells CASSVGMGPDTQYF. In DNA, the CDR3 is TGTGCCAGCAGTGTAGGGATGGGGCCAGATACGCAGTATTTT. The complete variable domain, with remaining parts taken from reference TRBV25-1 and TRBJ2-3, reads EADIYQTPRYLVIGTGKKITLECSQTMGHDKMYWYQQDPGMELHLIHYSYGVNSTEKGDLSSESTVSRIRTEHFPLTLESARPSHTSQYLCASSVGMGPDTQYFGPGTRLTVL.

This clonotype has a handful of counts. The chain carries TRBV5-1 and TRBJ1-1; D is undetermined. Germline values: CDR1 SGHRS, CDR2 YFSETQ. The V gene lost 0 bases and the J gene lost 3 bases, with 12 bases spanning the gap. The CDR3 consists of 15 residues. DNA for the CDR3: TGCGCCAGCAGCTTGGAGGGCAGAACATACACTGAAGCTTTCTTT. It codes for CASSLEGRTYTEAFF.

This chain uses TRBV20-1 with TRBJ2-7; 9 bases are shared with TRBD2. V was clipped by 2 bases and J by 5 bases; unmatched bases: 7. The V gene's germline CDR1 is DFQATT and CDR2 SNEGSKA (reference sequence). CDR3 size: 14 residues. In nucleotides, the CDR3 is TGCAGTGCTAGATTGAGCGGGAGGCGGAACGAGCAGTACTTC. This codes for CSARLSGRRNEQYF.

This clonotype was seen ten or more times. This sequence joins TRBV4-1 and TRBJ1-1; 9 nucleotides align to TRBD1. CDR3 length: 15 residues. Losses at the gene ends were 3 bases for V and 1 base for J; bases not matched to a gene: 3. Per germline, CDR1 MGHRA and CDR2 YSYEKL. CDR3 sequence: CASSQGQGPNTEAFF. The CDR3 DNA follows: TGCGCCAGCAGCCAGGGACAGGGACCGAACACTGAAGCTTTCTTT.

This clonotype was counted only a few times. The chain joins TRBV6-2 or TRBV6-3 to TRBJ2-4, with 8 bases aligning to TRBD2. Trimming at V came to 6 bases and at J to 8 bases, leaving 9 bases not matched to a gene. Germline V gene data show CDR1 as MNHEY and CDR2 as SVGEGT. The CDR3 runs to 14 residues. CDR3 in DNA: TGTGCCAGCAGACCGGGATATAGCGGGGACATTCAGTACTTC. Its protein product is CASRPGYSGDIQYF.

This clonotype was detected only a few times. The gene calls are TRBV19 and TRBJ1-1; D is undetermined. This CDR3 has 12 residues. Germline V CDR1 and CDR2: LNHDA, SQIVND (reference sequence). V was cut by 5 bases and J by 7 bases, with 11 bases left in between. The DNA for the CDR3 is TGTGCCAGTAGTCCCGGAGAAGTTGAAGCTTTCTTT. The encoded protein is CASSPGEVEAFF.

This clonotype was detected a few times. The chain has TRBV7-2 and TRBJ2-5, with 9 bases that match TRBD2. The CDR3 has 14 amino acids. The V and J ends lost 2 bases and 7 bases, in that order; junction bases with no gene match: 5. CDR1 SGHTA and CDR2 FQGNSA come from the germline V gene. The CDR3 DNA reads TGTGCCAGCAGCTTAATAGCGGGAGAGGGGACCCAGTACTTC. It translates to CASSLIAGEGTQYF. The full variable domain, completed using reference TRBV7-2 and TRBJ2-5, is GAGVSQSPSNKVTEKGKDVELRCDPISGHTALYWYRQSLGQGLEFLIYFQGNSAPDKSGLPSDRFSAERTGGSVSTLTIQRTQQEDSAVYLCASSLIAGEGTQYFGPGTRLLVL.

This clonotype was counted ten times or more. The chain is built from TRBV7-9 and TRBJ1-1; TRBD1 agrees at 9 bases. The CDR3 consists of 15 residues. Germline V gene data show CDR1 as SEHNR and CDR2 as FQNEAQ (reference sequence). Germline trimming cut 5 bases from V and 13 bases from J; bases unmatched to any gene: 17. In DNA form, the CDR3 reads TGTGCCAGCAGCCCACCGGGACAGGGAGGACGAAGGGGTTTCTTT. As protein: CASSPPGQGGRRGFF.

CDR3 sequence: CASSFKYEQYF. In DNA, the CDR3 is TGTGCCAGCAGTTTCAAATACGAGCAGTACTTC. The chain couples TRBV2 to TRBJ2-7; no reliable D call. This CDR3 is built from 11 residues. V was shortened by 5 bases and J by 4 bases, with 6 bases between the two germline ends. Germline V gives CDR1 SNHLY, CDR2 FYNNEI. The complete variable domain, with remaining parts taken from reference TRBV2 and TRBJ2-7, reads EPEVTQTPSHQVTQMGQEVILRCVPISNHLYFYWYRQILGQKVEFLVSFYNNEISEKSEIFDDQFSVERPDGSNFTLKIRSTKLEDSAMYFCASSFKYEQYFGPGTRLTVT.

This clonotype has ten or more counts. The V and J genes are TRBV18 and TRBJ2-4; D is uncertain. The V gene's germline CDR1 is KGHSH and CDR2 LQKENI. This CDR3 is 17 amino acids long. V shed 0 bases and J shed 0 bases, with 12 bases lying between them. CDR3 in amino acids: CASSPPTFPIAKNIQYF. CDR3 coding DNA: TGTGCCAGCTCACCACCGACTTTCCCCATAGCCAAAAACATTCAGTACTTC.

The chain is built from TRBV29-1 and TRBJ1-3, with 7 bases aligning to TRBD1. Germline V gives CDR1 SQVTM, CDR2 ANQGSEA. The length of the CDR3 is 13 residues. V lost 5 bases and J lost 6; bases outside the gene matches: 7. As DNA, the CDR3 is TGCAGCGTTCAGGGGGTAGCAGCAAACACCATATATTTT. Amino acids: CSVQGVAANTIYF. Full variable domain (missing parts from reference TRBV29-1 and TRBJ1-3): SAVISQKPSRDICQRGTSLTIQCQVDSQVTMMFWYRQQPGQSLTLIATANQGSEATYESGFVIDKFPISRPNLTFSTLTVSNMSPEDSSIYLCSVQGVAANTIYFGEGSWLTVV.

The sample holds a few counts of this clonotype. The V and J genes are TRBV4-1 and TRBJ2-7; 9 bases match TRBD2. The germline V gene has CDR1 MGHRA and CDR2 YSYEKL. The CDR3 sequence is 14 residues long. J lost 4 bases, V lost 3 bases, and 4 bases had no gene match. The CDR3: CASSQLAGLYEQYF. The CDR3 DNA is TGCGCCAGCAGCCAGCTAGCGGGATTGTACGAGCAGTACTTC.

There are many counts of this clonotype. V gene TRBV27 combines with J gene TRBJ2-1; D unclear. The CDR3 contains 13 residues. V was clipped by 3 bases and J by 5 bases, with 8 bases between them. Germline V gene lookup returns CDR1 MNHEY and CDR2 SMNVEV (reference sequence). The CDR3 nucleotides are TGTGCCAGCAGTTTCTGGGTTGACAATGAGCAGTTCTTC. This encodes CASSFWVDNEQFF.

In this sample, this clonotype turned up many times. This chain connects TRBV19 to TRBJ2-2; tentative D call: TRBD1 (5 bases). Germline V gene sequence: CDR1 LNHDA, CDR2 SQIVND (reference sequence). The CDR3 contains 14 residues. The V and J ends lost 3 bases and 6 bases respectively, with 11 bases between them. The CDR3 reads CASSIDQGSGELFF. CDR3 DNA: TGTGCCAGTAGTATTGATCAGGGCTCCGGGGAGCTGTTTTTT.

The chain combines TRBV29-1 with TRBJ2-1; 10 positions agree with TRBD2. Unmatched junction bases numbered 5, after V lost 6 bases and J lost 3 bases. Germline-derived CDR1 and CDR2 are SQVTM and ANQGSEA. The CDR3 is 14 amino acids. CDR3 nucleotide sequence: TGCAGCGTCGGGATAGCGGGAGGCTACAATGAGCAGTTCTTC. It translates to CSVGIAGGYNEQFF.

This clonotype was seen ten or more times. The chain combines TRBV29-1 with TRBJ1-3, with D uncertain. Trimming cost V 8 bases and J 7 bases, with 9 bases left between them. Germline V gene data show CDR1 as SQVTM and CDR2 as ANQGSEA. The CDR3 has 10 residues. CDR3 sequence: CSSGQNTIYF. In nucleotides, the CDR3 is TGCAGCTCCGGGCAGAACACCATATATTTT.

The table lists this clonotype with a few counts. The gene calls are TRBV4-1 and TRBJ2-3; TRBD2 agrees at 9 bases. Unmatched junction bases numbered 11, after V lost 2 bases and J lost 5 bases. CDR3 length: 17 amino acids. Per germline, CDR1 MGHRA and CDR2 YSYEKL. The CDR3 DNA reads as TGCGCCAGCAGCCAACGGAATCTAGCGGGAAATATAGATACGCAGTATTTT. Its translation: CASSQRNLAGNIDTQYF.

The chain uses TRBV12-3 or TRBV12-4 and TRBJ1-5, with 10 nucleotides matching TRBD1. With 1 base clipped from V and 3 bases from J, the junction kept 3 bases outside the gene matches. The CDR3 runs to 16 residues. The CDR3 nucleotides read TGTGCCAGCAGTTTAGAAGGACAGGGGGTCAATCAGCCCCAGCATTTT. Translated, it gives CASSLEGQGVNQPQHF.

The gene calls are TRBV3-1 and TRBJ2-7; D call uncertain. This CDR3 is 11 amino acids long. CDR1 is LGHDT and CDR2 is YNNKEL in the germline V gene (reference sequence). V lost 7 bases and J lost 6, with 10 bases in between. The CDR3 DNA reads TGTGCCAGCAAGCGTGGAACCGAGCAGTACTTC. Residues: CASKRGTEQYF.

This clonotype was observed a handful of times. The chain is built from TRBV7-2 and TRBJ2-1, with TRBD2 matching over 16 bases. Germline CDR1 and CDR2: SGHTA and FQGNSA. The CDR3 has 19 amino acids. The V gene end was trimmed by 3 bases and the J gene end by 9 bases; junction bases not matched to a gene: 14. The CDR3 sequence is CASSFAGTSGRAWSLEQFF. DNA of the CDR3: TGTGCCAGCAGCTTTGCCGGGACTAGCGGGAGGGCATGGTCCCTTGAGCAGTTCTTC.

This clonotype was counted ten times or more. This chain connects TRBV13 to TRBJ2-1; no reliable D call. The CDR3 loop spans 16 amino acids. CDR1 is PRHDT and CDR2 is FYEKMQ in the germline V gene (reference sequence). Trimming took 0 bases from V and 10 from J, leaving 19 bases between them. The CDR3 region is CASSLGASGLGREQFF. DNA of the CDR3: TGTGCCAGCAGCTTAGGAGCTTCGGGTCTCGGCCGCGAGCAGTTCTTC.

This clonotype turned up a few times. The chain links TRBV7-3 to TRBJ2-2; D is possibly TRBD1 or TRBD2 (5 bases each). Trimming cost V 5 bases and J 2 bases, with 6 bases left between them. Per the germline V gene, CDR1 is SGHTA and CDR2 is FQGTGA. CDR3 length equals 13 residues. CDR3 amino acids: CASSRDNTGELFF. The CDR3 DNA follows: TGTGCCAGCAGCCGGGACAACACCGGGGAGCTGTTTTTT.

The table lists this clonotype with many counts. The chain has TRBV18 and TRBJ2-7, with TRBD1 matching 8 bases. Germline CDR1 reads KGHSH; CDR2 reads LQKENI. The CDR3 covers 14 residues. The ends lost 3 bases at V and 5 bases at J; junction bases unmatched: 6. In DNA, the CDR3 is TGTGCCAGCTCACCTAGACAGGGGAGTCACGAGCAGTACTTC. Protein: CASSPRQGSHEQYF.

This sequence joins TRBV12-3 or TRBV12-4 and TRBJ2-1; maybe TRBD1 (6 bases). V was trimmed by 4 bases and J by 4 bases, leaving 14 bases between them. The CDR3 has 15 amino acids. The DNA of the CDR3 is TGTGCCAGCAGTTCCCTATCGGGGACATACAATGAGCAGTTCTTC. It translates to CASSSLSGTYNEQFF.

This clonotype was counted ten times or more. This chain links TRBV5-1 with TRBJ2-1, with TRBD1 as a possible D gene (5 bases). Germline V lookup: CDR1 SGHRS, CDR2 YFSETQ. The V and J ends lost 2 bases and 12 bases respectively, with 9 bases between them. The CDR3 is made up of 11 amino acids. The CDR3 bases are TGCGCCAGCAGCTTTGAGACAGCGCAGTTCTTC. Translation: CASSFETAQFF.